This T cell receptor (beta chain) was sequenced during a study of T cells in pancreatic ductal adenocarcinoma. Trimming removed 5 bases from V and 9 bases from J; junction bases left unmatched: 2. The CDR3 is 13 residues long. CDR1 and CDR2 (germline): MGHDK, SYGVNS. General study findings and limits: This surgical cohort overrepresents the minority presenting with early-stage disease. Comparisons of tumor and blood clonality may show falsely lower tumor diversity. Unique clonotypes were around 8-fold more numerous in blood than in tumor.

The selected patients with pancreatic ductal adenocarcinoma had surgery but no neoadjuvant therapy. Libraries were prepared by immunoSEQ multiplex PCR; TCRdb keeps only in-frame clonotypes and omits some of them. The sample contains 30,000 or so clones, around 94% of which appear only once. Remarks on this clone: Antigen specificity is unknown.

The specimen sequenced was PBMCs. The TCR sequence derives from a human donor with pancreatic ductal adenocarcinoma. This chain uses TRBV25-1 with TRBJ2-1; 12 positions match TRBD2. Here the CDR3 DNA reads TGTGCCAGCAGTAGACTAGCGGGAGTTGAGCAGTTCTTC. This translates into CASSRLAGVEQFF. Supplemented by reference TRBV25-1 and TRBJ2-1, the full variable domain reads EADIYQTPRYLVIGTGKKITLECSQTMGHDKMYWYQQDPGMELHLIHYSYGVNSTEKGDLSSESTVSRIRTEHFPLTLESARPSHTSQYLCASSRLAGVEQFFGPGTRLTVL.